Listed below are T cell receptor beta chains from one sample, sequenced in a study of cytomegalovirus exposure and HLA in healthy donors. Method: immunoSEQ multiplex PCR; TCRdb's copy keeps in-frame clones and lacks some. The table shows around 120,000 clones, with 70% to 75% occurring only once. The sample consisted of PBMCs. The receptors stem from a woman between 40 and 50 years old in good health and CMV-seronegative. The CDR3 runs from the conserved cysteine through the conserved F or W. Each record gives: clone size, V gene, J gene, CDR3 length, D gene, CDR3 DNA, CDR3 protein. D genes are given only for firm matches. Clone sizes are given selectively: once, few, many, or a class where the clone is expanded.

clone size: once; V gene: TRBV6-6; J gene: TRBJ2-7; CDR3 length: 16; D gene: TRBD2; CDR3 DNA: TGTGCCAGCAGTTACTCGCCTAGCGGGGGGGCCTACGAGCAGTACTTC; CDR3 protein: CASSYSPSGGAYEQYF
clone size: NA; V gene: TRBV4-2; J gene: TRBJ1-1; CDR3 length: 17; D gene: TRBD1; CDR3 DNA: TGTGCCAGCAGCCAAGTGGGCGAAGGACAGGGCTACACTGAAGCTTTCTTT; CDR3 protein: CASSQVGEGQGYTEAFF
clone size: NA; V gene: TRBV9; J gene: TRBJ2-3; CDR3 length: 15; D gene: TRBD1; CDR3 DNA: TGTGCCAGCAGCGTAGGACAGGGACACACAGATACGCAGTATTTT; CDR3 protein: CASSVGQGHTDTQYF
clone size: NA; V gene: TRBV4-3; J gene: TRBJ1-2; CDR3 length: 15; D gene: TRBD1; CDR3 DNA: TGCGCCAGCAGCCAAGATATCAGGGGGGACTATGGCTACACCTTC; CDR3 protein: CASSQDIRGDYGYTF
clone size: NA; V gene: TRBV4-1; J gene: TRBJ2-7; CDR3 length: 14; D gene: NA; CDR3 DNA: TGCGCCAGCAGCCAAGGTTTCAGATCCTACGAGCAGTACTTC; CDR3 protein: CASSQGFRSYEQYF
clone size: NA; V gene: TRBV27; J gene: TRBJ1-1; CDR3 length: 14; D gene: TRBD1; CDR3 DNA: TGTGCCAGCAGTAAGGGACAGGGGGGCACTGAAGCTTTCTTT; CDR3 protein: CASSKGQGGTEAFF
clone size: NA; V gene: TRBV5-5; J gene: TRBJ1-3; CDR3 length: 15; D gene: NA; CDR3 DNA: TGTGCCAGCAGCTCAGACAGGAACTCTGGAAACACCATATATTTT; CDR3 protein: CASSSDRNSGNTIYF
clone size: NA; V gene: TRBV7-2; J gene: TRBJ2-7; CDR3 length: 16; D gene: TRBD2; CDR3 DNA: TGTGCCAGCAGCTTAGTGGCTAGCGGGGGGCCAAACGAGCAGTACTTC; CDR3 protein: CASSLVASGGPNEQYF
clone size: NA; V gene: TRBV5-6; J gene: TRBJ2-5; CDR3 length: 16; D gene: TRBD2; CDR3 DNA: TGTGCCAGCAGCTTGTCGGCGGGAGGAGGTGGTATGACCCAGTACTTC; CDR3 protein: CASSLSAGGGGMTQYF
clone size: NA; V gene: TRBV9; J gene: TRBJ2-5; CDR3 length: 14; D gene: NA; CDR3 DNA: TGTGCCACCCCCGGGACACCCCCGGCGGGGACCCAGTACTTC; CDR3 protein: CATPGTPPAGTQYF
clone size: once; V gene: TRBV7-6; J gene: TRBJ1-6; CDR3 length: 18; D gene: TRBD1; CDR3 DNA: TGTGCCAGCAGCTTAATAAGCGGGGGGACAGACGATAATTCACCCCTCCACTTT; CDR3 protein: CASSLISGGTDDNSPLHF
clone size: NA; V gene: TRBV7-6; J gene: TRBJ1-1; CDR3 length: 16; D gene: TRBD1; CDR3 DNA: TGTGCCAGCAGCCGGGGACAGGGTGTCGAGAACACTGAAGCTTTCTTT; CDR3 protein: CASSRGQGVENTEAFF
clone size: NA; V gene: TRBV7-2; J gene: TRBJ1-2; CDR3 length: 15; D gene: TRBD1; CDR3 DNA: TGTGCCAGCAGTCGCGAGGGGACAGGGGAGGCCGGCTACACCTTC; CDR3 protein: CASSREGTGEAGYTF
clone size: few; V gene: TRBV2; J gene: TRBJ1-2; CDR3 length: 13; D gene: NA; CDR3 DNA: TGTGCCAGCATGGGCATAGTTAACTATGGCTACACCTTC; CDR3 protein: CASMGIVNYGYTF
clone size: NA; V gene: TRBV27; J gene: TRBJ2-1; CDR3 length: 17; D gene: TRBD1; CDR3 DNA: TGTGCCAGCAGTTTCTCCCGACAGGGGGCGCGGTACAATGAGCAGTTCTTC; CDR3 protein: CASSFSRQGARYNEQFF
clone size: NA; V gene: TRBV14; J gene: TRBJ2-3; CDR3 length: 15; D gene: TRBD2; CDR3 DNA: TGTGCCAGCAGCCACCCTGGGGGGGGGACAGATACGCAGTATTTT; CDR3 protein: CASSHPGGGTDTQYF
clone size: once; V gene: TRBV9; J gene: TRBJ2-3; CDR3 length: 17; D gene: TRBD2; CDR3 DNA: TGTGCCAGCAGCACGGGACTAGCGGGGACTAGCACAGATACGCAGTATTTT; CDR3 protein: CASSTGLAGTSTDTQYF
clone size: few; V gene: TRBV6-1; J gene: TRBJ2-7; CDR3 length: 15; D gene: TRBD2; CDR3 DNA: TGTGCCAGCAGTGAAGCGGGGGGGGGTTCCTACGAGCAGTACTTC; CDR3 protein: CASSEAGGGSYEQYF
clone size: once; V gene: TRBV2; J gene: TRBJ2-5; CDR3 length: 16; D gene: NA; CDR3 DNA: TGTGCCAGCAGTGAACAGGCCGGGGGAGGAGGTGAGACCCAGTACTTC; CDR3 protein: CASSEQAGGGGETQYF
clone size: NA; V gene: TRBV5-1; J gene: TRBJ1-5; CDR3 length: 16; D gene: NA; CDR3 DNA: TGCGCCAGCAGCCTGGGGCCCACTAGACAAGGTCAGCCCCAGCATTTT; CDR3 protein: CASSLGPTRQGQPQHF
clone size: few; V gene: TRBV7-8; J gene: TRBJ2-2; CDR3 length: 16; D gene: TRBD1; CDR3 DNA: TGTGCCAGCAGCACCCTCGACAGGGGCGGAACCGGGGAGCTGTTTTTT; CDR3 protein: CASSTLDRGGTGELFF
clone size: few; V gene: TRBV18; J gene: TRBJ1-2; CDR3 length: 15; D gene: NA; CDR3 DNA: TGTGCCAGCTCACCTAGGACGGGGGAGTCAGGGGGCTACACCTTC; CDR3 protein: CASSPRTGESGGYTF
clone size: few; V gene: TRBV28; J gene: TRBJ2-7; CDR3 length: 13; D gene: TRBD1; CDR3 DNA: TGTGCCAGCGTGGAAACAGGGGCCTACGAGCAGTACTTC; CDR3 protein: CASVETGAYEQYF
clone size: NA; V gene: TRBV28; J gene: TRBJ2-7; CDR3 length: 15; D gene: TRBD2; CDR3 DNA: TGTGCCAGCAGTTCCTGGGGGAGGGCCTTGGAAGAGCAGTACTTC; CDR3 protein: CASSSWGRALEEQYF
clone size: NA; V gene: TRBV2; J gene: TRBJ1-5; CDR3 length: 13; D gene: NA; CDR3 DNA: TGTGCCAGCAGTGAAACTCGTAATCAGCCCCAGCATTTT; CDR3 protein: CASSETRNQPQHF
clone size: once; V gene: TRBV6-5; J gene: TRBJ1-2; CDR3 length: 15; D gene: NA; CDR3 DNA: TGTGCCAGCAGCCCCGGCTCCGGGGGGGGCAGGGGCTACACCTTC; CDR3 protein: CASSPGSGGGRGYTF
clone size: NA; V gene: TRBV5-4; J gene: TRBJ1-4; CDR3 length: 16; D gene: TRBD1; CDR3 DNA: TGTGCCAGCAGCTTGGGGGGGACAGGGACTAATGAAAAACTGTTTTTT; CDR3 protein: CASSLGGTGTNEKLFF
clone size: NA; V gene: TRBV7-8; J gene: TRBJ2-7; CDR3 length: 15; D gene: NA; CDR3 DNA: TGTGCCAGCAGTTTCACAGGACCTCCTTCTTACGAGCAGTACTTC; CDR3 protein: CASSFTGPPSYEQYF
clone size: once; V gene: TRBV7-3; J gene: TRBJ1-1; CDR3 length: 13; D gene: NA; CDR3 DNA: TGTGCCAGCAGCCGGTATGAAGATACTGAAGCTTTCTTT; CDR3 protein: CASSRYEDTEAFF
clone size: once; V gene: TRBV5-1; J gene: TRBJ2-3; CDR3 length: 18; D gene: TRBD2; CDR3 DNA: TGCGCCAGCAGCTTGGAAGGGACTAGCGGGCGGAGCACAGATACGCAGTATTTT; CDR3 protein: CASSLEGTSGRSTDTQYF
clone size: NA; V gene: TRBV29-1; J gene: TRBJ1-2; CDR3 length: 12; D gene: NA; CDR3 DNA: TGCAGCGTTGTGAGTGGTTACTATGGCTACACCTTC; CDR3 protein: CSVVSGYYGYTF
clone size: NA; V gene: TRBV18; J gene: TRBJ2-6; CDR3 length: 16; D gene: NA; CDR3 DNA: TGTGCCAGCTCATTGATCGAGGGTTCTGGGGCCAACGTCCTGACTTTC; CDR3 protein: CASSLIEGSGANVLTF
clone size: NA; V gene: TRBV30; J gene: TRBJ1-1; CDR3 length: 13; D gene: NA; CDR3 DNA: TGTGCCTGGAGGGGGGCAGGGTGGACTGAAGCTTTCTTT; CDR3 protein: CAWRGAGWTEAFF
clone size: NA; V gene: TRBV7-9; J gene: TRBJ2-3; CDR3 length: 16; D gene: TRBD1; CDR3 DNA: TGTGCCAGCAGCCCTAGACAGGGTCAGGGGTTAGATACGCAGTATTTT; CDR3 protein: CASSPRQGQGLDTQYF
clone size: NA; V gene: TRBV11-2; J gene: TRBJ2-3; CDR3 length: 16; D gene: TRBD2; CDR3 DNA: TGTGCCAGCAGCACCGGACTAGCGGGGGGCGCAGATACGCAGTATTTT; CDR3 protein: CASSTGLAGGADTQYF
clone size: NA; V gene: TRBV9; J gene: TRBJ2-7; CDR3 length: 15; D gene: TRBD2; CDR3 DNA: TGTGCCAGCAGCCCGACTAGCGGGAGCTCCTACGAGCAGTACTTC; CDR3 protein: CASSPTSGSSYEQYF
clone size: NA; V gene: TRBV7-3; J gene: TRBJ2-3; CDR3 length: 16; D gene: TRBD2; CDR3 DNA: TGTGCCAGCAGCCCTAGCGGGGGGGCCGGGGCAGATACGCAGTATTTT; CDR3 protein: CASSPSGGAGADTQYF